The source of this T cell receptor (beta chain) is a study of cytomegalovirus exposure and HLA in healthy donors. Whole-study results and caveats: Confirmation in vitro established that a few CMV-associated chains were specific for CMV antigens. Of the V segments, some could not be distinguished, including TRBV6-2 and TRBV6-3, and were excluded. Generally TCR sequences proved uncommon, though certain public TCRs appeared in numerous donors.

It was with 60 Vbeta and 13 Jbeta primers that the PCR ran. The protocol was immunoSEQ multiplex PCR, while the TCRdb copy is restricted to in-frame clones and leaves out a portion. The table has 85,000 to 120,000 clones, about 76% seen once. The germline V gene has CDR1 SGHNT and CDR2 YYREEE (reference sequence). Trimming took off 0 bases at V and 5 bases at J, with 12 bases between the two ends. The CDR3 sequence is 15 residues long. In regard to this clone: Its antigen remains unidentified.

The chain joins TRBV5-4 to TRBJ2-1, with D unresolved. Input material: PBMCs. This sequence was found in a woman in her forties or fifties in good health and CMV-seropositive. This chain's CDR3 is CASSLEVGGHNEQFF. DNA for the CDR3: TGTGCCAGCAGCTTGGAGGTCGGTGGGCACAATGAGCAGTTCTTC.